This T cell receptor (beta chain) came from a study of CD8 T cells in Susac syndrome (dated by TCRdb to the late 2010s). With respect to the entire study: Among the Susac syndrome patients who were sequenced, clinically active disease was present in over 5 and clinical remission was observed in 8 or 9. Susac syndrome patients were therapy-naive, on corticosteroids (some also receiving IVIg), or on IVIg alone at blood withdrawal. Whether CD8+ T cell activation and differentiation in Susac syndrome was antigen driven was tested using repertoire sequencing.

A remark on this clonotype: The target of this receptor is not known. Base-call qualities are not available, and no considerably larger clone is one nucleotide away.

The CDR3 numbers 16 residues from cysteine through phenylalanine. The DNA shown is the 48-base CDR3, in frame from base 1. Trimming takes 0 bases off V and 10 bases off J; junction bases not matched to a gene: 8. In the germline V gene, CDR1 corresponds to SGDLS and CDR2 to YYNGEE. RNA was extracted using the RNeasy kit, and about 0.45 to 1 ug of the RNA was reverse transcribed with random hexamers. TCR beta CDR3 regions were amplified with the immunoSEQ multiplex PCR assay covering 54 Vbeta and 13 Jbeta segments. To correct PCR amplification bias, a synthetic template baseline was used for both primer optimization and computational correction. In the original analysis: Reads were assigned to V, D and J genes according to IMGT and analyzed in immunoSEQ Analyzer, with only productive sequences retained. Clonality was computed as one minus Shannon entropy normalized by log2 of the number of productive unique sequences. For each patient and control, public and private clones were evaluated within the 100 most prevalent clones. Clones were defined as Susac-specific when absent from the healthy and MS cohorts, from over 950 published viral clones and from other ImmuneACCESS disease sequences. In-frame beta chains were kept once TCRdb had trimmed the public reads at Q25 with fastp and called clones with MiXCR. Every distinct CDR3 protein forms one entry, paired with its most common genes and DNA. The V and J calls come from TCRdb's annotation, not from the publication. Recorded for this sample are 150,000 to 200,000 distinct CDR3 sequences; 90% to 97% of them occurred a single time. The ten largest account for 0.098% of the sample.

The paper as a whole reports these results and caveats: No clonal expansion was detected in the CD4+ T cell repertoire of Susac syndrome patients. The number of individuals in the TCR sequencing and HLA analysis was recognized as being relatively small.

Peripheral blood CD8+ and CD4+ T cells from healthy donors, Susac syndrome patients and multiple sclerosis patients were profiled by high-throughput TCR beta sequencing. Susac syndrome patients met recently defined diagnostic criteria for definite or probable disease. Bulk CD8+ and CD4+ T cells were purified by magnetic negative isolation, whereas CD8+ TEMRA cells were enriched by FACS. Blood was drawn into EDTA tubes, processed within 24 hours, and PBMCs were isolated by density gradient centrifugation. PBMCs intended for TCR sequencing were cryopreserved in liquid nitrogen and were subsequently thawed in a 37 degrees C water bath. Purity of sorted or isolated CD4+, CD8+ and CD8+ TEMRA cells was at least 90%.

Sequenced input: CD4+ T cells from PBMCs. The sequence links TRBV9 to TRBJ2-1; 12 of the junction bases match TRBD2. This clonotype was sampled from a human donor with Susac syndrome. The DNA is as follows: TGTGCCAGCAGCGTAGCTGGCCTAGCGGGGGGGTGGGAGCAGTTCTTC. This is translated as CASSVAGLAGGWEQFF.